Each of the 24 T cell receptor beta chains below was sequenced from the same sample in a study of CD8 T cells in Susac syndrome (dated by TCRdb to between 2019 and 2020). The library was generated by the immunoSEQ multiplex PCR assay. RNA was extracted using the RNeasy kit, and about 0.45 to 1 ug of the RNA was reverse transcribed with random hexamers. The public reads were quality trimmed at Q25 with fastp and then assembled into clones with MiXCR by TCRdb, keeping productive beta chains. Every distinct CDR3 protein forms one entry, paired with its most common genes and DNA. The sample table lists roughly 190,000 distinct CDR3 sequences, 90% to 95% of them with a count of one. About 0.09% of the sample belongs to the ten largest clones. Sequenced sample: CD4+ T cells from PBMCs. The receptors here all came from a human donor with Susac syndrome.

J is TRBJ2-1 and V is TRBV24-1; 8 positions match TRBD1. CDR3 length: 13 amino acids. V was pared by 10 bases and J by 5 bases, with 6 bases of the junction left unmatched. The germline V gene encodes CDR1 KGHDR and CDR2 SFDVKD. CDR3 in amino acids: CATKRTGNNEQFF. The CDR3 DNA reads as TGTGCCACAAAGCGGACAGGGAACAATGAGCAGTTCTTC.

In this sample, this clonotype turned up once. This chain links TRBV7-9 with TRBJ2-2; maybe TRBD2 (6 bases). This CDR3 contains 19 residues. Germline CDR1 SEHNR, CDR2 FQNEAQ (reference sequence). Trimming left V 1 base short and J 0 bases short, with 18 bases between. The CDR3 bases are TGTGCCAGCAGCTTAGTCTTAGGAGGGACGCTTCCGAACACCGGGGAGCTGTTTTTT. This translates into CASSLVLGGTLPNTGELFF.

The rearrangement joins TRBV2 to TRBJ1-3; D is uncertain. The CDR3 totals 17 residues. CDR1 SNHLY and CDR2 FYNNEI come from the germline V gene. V lost 2 bases and J lost 0, with 14 bases in between. The CDR3: CASSELGSWFSGNTIYF. CDR3 nucleotides: TGTGCCAGCAGTGAATTGGGGAGCTGGTTCTCTGGAAACACCATATATTTT.

The V and J genes are TRBV9 and TRBJ2-2; D uncertain. Trimming took off 4 bases at V and 4 bases at J, with 5 bases between the two ends. The V gene's germline CDR1 is SGDLS and CDR2 YYNGEE. The CDR3 has 12 residues. CDR3 nucleotides: TGTGCCAGCAGCTTCAGCACCGGGGAGCTGTTTTTT. It codes for CASSFSTGELFF.

CDR3 region: CSAETGTSGRARQFF. The DNA of the CDR3 is TGCAGTGCTGAAACCGGGACTAGCGGGAGGGCACGGCAGTTCTTC. The J gene is TRBJ2-1, the V gene TRBV20-1; 16 bases match TRBD2. V trimming: 5 bases; J trimming: 12 bases; junction bases outside the gene matches: 10. Germline V gene sequence: CDR1 DFQATT, CDR2 SNEGSKA (reference sequence). This CDR3 spans 15 amino acids.

This chain connects TRBV6-5 to TRBJ1-1, with 9 bases matching TRBD1. The CDR3 is 14 residues long. CDR1 MNHEY and CDR2 SVGAGI come from the germline V gene. Trimming took 5 bases from V and 3 from J; bases not matched to a gene: 4. The CDR3 DNA sequence: TGTGCCAGCAGTGACAGGGGGACCTACACTGAAGCTTTCTTT. Translating it yields CASSDRGTYTEAFF.

This chain links TRBV6-2 or TRBV6-3 with TRBJ1-1; D unclear. Between the trimmed V and J ends, which lost 1 base and 2 bases, there was a span of 8 bases. CDR3 length: 14 amino acids. Germline CDR1 MNHEY, CDR2 SVGEGT. As DNA, the CDR3 is TGTGCCAGCAGTTACTACGCGGGAAACACTGAAGCTTTCTTT. Translating it yields CASSYYAGNTEAFF.

The chain is built from TRBV5-1 and TRBJ2-2; D uncertain. The germline gives CDR1 SGHRS, CDR2 YFSETQ. The CDR3 covers 15 residues. V shed 0 bases and J shed 0 bases, with 6 bases lying between them. For the CDR3, the DNA is TGCGCCAGCAGCTTGGATGCTGCGAACACCGGGGAGCTGTTTTTT. It translates to CASSLDAANTGELFF.

This clonotype came up a few times. The chain has TRBV7-9 and TRBJ2-1; D call uncertain. The germline V and J ends were trimmed by 3 bases and 8 bases, with 2 bases remaining between them. Germline CDR1 is SEHNR and CDR2 is FQNEAQ (reference sequence). The CDR3 runs 10 residues. Here the CDR3 reads CASSFDEQFF. DNA of the CDR3: TGTGCCAGCAGCTTTGATGAGCAGTTCTTC.

The chain links TRBV20-1 to TRBJ2-1; D might be TRBD1 (6 bases). Trimming pared 4 bases from V and 0 bases from J, leaving 10 bases between. CDR3 length: 14 amino acids. The germline V gene has CDR1 DFQATT and CDR2 SNEGSKA (reference sequence). CDR3 sequence reads: CSAKGQSSYNEQFF. The DNA of the CDR3 is TGCAGTGCTAAGGGACAAAGCTCCTACAATGAGCAGTTCTTC.

The chain's CDR3 is CASSVLGTASSYNEQFF. The CDR3 DNA follows: TGTGCCAGCAGTGTACTCGGGACAGCCAGCTCCTACAATGAGCAGTTCTTC. The chain combines TRBV6-5 with TRBJ2-1, with 7 nucleotides matching TRBD1. There are 17 residues in the CDR3. The trim removed 5 bases at V and 0 bases at J, leaving 10 bases unmatched. CDR1 is MNHEY, CDR2 SVGAGI, per germline.

The gene calls are TRBV6-5 and TRBJ2-7; D is unclear. Per germline, CDR1 MNHEY and CDR2 SVGAGI. The CDR3 is made up of 13 amino acids. V lost 2 bases, J lost 2 bases, and 7 bases lay in between. The CDR3 reads CASSYLVPYEQYF. Here the CDR3 DNA reads TGTGCCAGCAGTTACCTGGTGCCCTACGAGCAGTACTTC.

The V call is TRBV7-9, the J call TRBJ2-1; possibly TRBD2 for D (6 bases). Trimming took off 2 bases at V and 7 bases at J, with 12 bases between the two ends. Germline V gene lookup returns CDR1 SEHNR and CDR2 FQNEAQ (reference sequence). The CDR3 extends over 14 amino acids. CDR3 sequence: CASSLRLEWNEQFF. CDR3 coding DNA: TGTGCCAGCAGCTTACGACTAGAGTGGAATGAGCAGTTCTTC.

The chain has TRBV6-5 and TRBJ1-6; TRBD1 is a possible D gene (6 bases). V lost 11 bases and J 2 bases, leaving 10 bases between the germline ends. The CDR3 spans 13 residues. Germline assignment: CDR1 MNHEY and CDR2 SVGAGI. CDR3 in amino acids: CAAGQPYNSPLHF. CDR3 DNA: TGTGCCGCAGGACAGCCCTATAATTCACCCCTCCACTTT.

V is TRBV15 and J is TRBJ1-2, with D tentatively TRBD1 (5 bases). The V gene's germline CDR1 is LNHNV and CDR2 YYDKDF (reference sequence). The CDR3 covers 12 residues. The ends were cut back, 3 bases at V and 8 bases at J, with 10 bases in the middle. The CDR3 reads CATSRGERGYTF. The CDR3 region has the DNA TGTGCCACCAGCAGGGGGGAGAGGGGCTACACCTTC.

This chain uses TRBV5-6 with TRBJ2-7; tentatively, D is TRBD2 (6 bases). V was cut by 4 bases and J by 0 bases, with 14 bases left in between. The CDR3 runs 15 residues. Germline CDR1 is SGHDT and CDR2 is YYEEEE. Here the CDR3 reads CASSPPGLSSYEQYF. CDR3 sequence (DNA): TGTGCCAGCAGCCCACCGGGACTCAGCTCCTACGAGCAGTACTTC.

This chain joins TRBV30 and TRBJ1-2; the match to TRBD1 covers 9 bases. The CDR3 length is 15 residues. The junction had 14 bases not matched to a gene; V was cut back by 4 bases and J by 8 bases. Germline V gene lookup returns CDR1 GTSNPN and CDR2 SVGIG (reference sequence). The CDR3 DNA follows: TGTGCCTGGATTGGGCGACAGGGGGGGAAGCTAGGCTACACCTTC. It specifies CAWIGRQGGKLGYTF. Looking up the rest from reference TRBV30 and TRBJ1-2 gives the full variable domain: SQTIHQWPATLVQPVGSPLSLECTVEGTSNPNLYWYRQAAGRGLQLLFYSVGIGQISSEVPQNLSASRPQDRQFILSSKKLLLSDSGFYLCAWIGRQGGKLGYTFGSGTRLTVV.

This chain links TRBV7-2 with TRBJ1-5; 7 positions match TRBD1. Per the germline V gene, CDR1 is SGHTA and CDR2 is FQGNSA. Trimming cost V 5 bases and J 3 bases; bases outside gene matches: 4. The CDR3 loop spans 14 amino acids. The CDR3 nucleotides are TGTGCCAGCAGCACTCAGGGGGTCAATCAGCCCCAGCATTTT. Translated, it gives CASSTQGVNQPQHF. The whole variable domain, filled in from reference TRBV7-2 and TRBJ1-5, reads GAGVSQSPSNKVTEKGKDVELRCDPISGHTALYWYRQSLGQGLEFLIYFQGNSAPDKSGLPSDRFSAERTGGSVSTLTIQRTQQEDSAVYLCASSTQGVNQPQHFGDGTRLSIL.

The chain combines TRBV5-1 with TRBJ2-5; D may be TRBD1 (5 bases). The CDR3 loop spans 13 amino acids. The V end was cut by 2 bases, the J end by 2 bases, with 7 bases between. Germline CDR1 SGHRS, CDR2 YFSETQ. The CDR3 loop reads CASSFGHQETQYF. CDR3 sequence (DNA): TGCGCCAGCAGCTTCGGACATCAAGAGACCCAGTACTTC.

The chain has TRBV2 and TRBJ2-5; TRBD1 agrees at 10 bases. This CDR3 is built from 15 residues. J gave up 1 base and V 7 bases, and 6 bases lay outside the gene matches. Germline assignment: CDR1 SNHLY and CDR2 FYNNEI. The CDR3 DNA reads TGTGCCAGCACCAAGACAGGGGGCATCCAAGAGACCCAGTACTTC. Its translation is CASTKTGGIQETQYF. The full variable domain, its missing parts supplied by reference TRBV2 and TRBJ2-5, is EPEVTQTPSHQVTQMGQEVILRCVPISNHLYFYWYRQILGQKVEFLVSFYNNEISEKSEIFDDQFSVERPDGSNFTLKIRSTKLEDSAMYFCASTKTGGIQETQYFGPGTRLLVL.

The chain has TRBV9 and TRBJ2-3, with D perhaps TRBD2 (5 bases). The V end lost 4 bases, the J end lost 4 bases, and 13 bases lay between the germline ends. Germline V gene data show CDR1 as SGDLS and CDR2 as YYNGEE. This CDR3 spans 14 amino acids. CDR3 nucleotide sequence: TGTGCCAGCAGCCTAGCACTAGTGGCAGATACGCAGTATTTT. Its translation: CASSLALVADTQYF. Looking up the rest from reference TRBV9 and TRBJ2-3 gives the full variable domain: DSGVTQTPKHLITATGQRVTLRCSPRSGDLSVYWYQQSLDQGLQFLIQYYNGEERAKGNILERFSAQQFPDLHSELNLSSLELGDSALYFCASSLALVADTQYFGPGTRLTVL.

This clonotype has only a few counts. The chain joins TRBV12-3 or TRBV12-4 to TRBJ1-2; 10 bases map to TRBD1. V lost 6 bases to trimming and J lost 3 bases; unmatched junction nucleotides: 10. The CDR3 consists of 16 residues. In DNA, the CDR3 is TGTGCCAGCAGCCCTCCGCCGGACAGGGGGGACTATGGCTACACCTTC. It codes for CASSPPPDRGDYGYTF.

The J gene is TRBJ2-4, the V gene TRBV14; unclear D gene. V was shortened by 0 bases and J by 13 bases, with 7 bases between the two germline ends. This CDR3 comprises 11 residues. CDR1 and CDR2 (germline): SGHDN, FVKESK. As DNA, the CDR3 is TGTGCCAGCAGCCAAGAGGGTCGGCAGTACTTC. Its protein is CASSQEGRQYF.

The rearrangement uses TRBV5-5 and TRBJ2-5; TRBD2 matches 10 bases. Per the germline V gene, CDR1 is SGHKS and CDR2 is YYEKEE (reference sequence). V gave up 4 bases and J gave up 2 bases; unmatched junction bases: 8. This CDR3 spans 16 amino acids. The CDR3 DNA reads as TGTGCCAGCAGCATCGGACTAGCGGAGTGGCAAGAGACCCAGTACTTC. Protein product: CASSIGLAEWQETQYF.